This paragraph reports one T cell receptor beta chain. The data belong to a study of T-cell memory formation after mild COVID-19. Overall study context: For the most part, TCR clusters were specific to one donor.

CDR1 and CDR2 (germline): MNHEY, SMNVEV (reference sequence). The CDR3 spans 13 residues. The V end lost 2 bases, the J end lost 2 bases, and 7 bases lay between the germline ends. Researchers used 5'RACE with constant-segment primers to make TCR alpha and TCR beta cDNA libraries that carry sample barcodes and UMIs. TCRdb used MiXCR to reprocess the 5' RACE reads, holding one entry per CDR3 protein. There are approximately 45,000 distinct CDR3 sequences in the sample; about 6.8% occur only once, and 0.79% lies in the top ten. The chain has TRBV27 and TRBJ2-7; D remains unclear. The receptor was isolated from an adult who had mild COVID-19 (a few samples of this study predate the infection). Cell type and time point are not known. The sample comprised PBMCs or a T cell subset sorted from them (not recorded which). The CDR3 nucleotides read TGTGCCAGCAGTTTAATCGGCACCTACGAGCAGTACTTC. Its protein is CASSLIGTYEQYF.